These 17 T cell receptor beta chains were sequenced from one sample in a study of cytomegalovirus exposure and HLA in healthy donors. The PCR was carried out with 60 Vbeta primers and 13 Jbeta primers. The protocol was immunoSEQ multiplex PCR, while the TCRdb copy is restricted to in-frame clones and leaves out a portion. The top ten hold approximately 2.9% of the sample, which has about 200,000 clones, 80% to 90% seen once. The sequenced material came from PBMCs. The receptors derive from a young man in good health and CMV-seronegative.

The chain uses TRBV4-1 and TRBJ1-2, with a possible D match to TRBD1 (5 bases). Germline V gene lookup returns CDR1 MGHRA and CDR2 YSYEKL. The CDR3 extends over 15 amino acids. Trimming cost V 0 bases and J 4 bases, with 12 bases left between them. CDR3 nucleotides: TGCGCCAGCAGCCAAGATCGGGCAGGGCTCTATGGCTACACCTTC. Protein: CASSQDRAGLYGYTF.

This sequence joins TRBV6-1 and TRBJ1-2, with 7 bases aligning to TRBD1. Unmatched junction bases numbered 6, after V lost 4 bases and J lost 7 bases. The germline V gene encodes CDR1 MNHNS and CDR2 SASEGT. The CDR3 has 13 residues. The DNA for the CDR3 is TGTGCCAGCAGTGTGACAGGGCAGGGTGGCTACACCTTC. Residues: CASSVTGQGGYTF.

On this clone: Other DNA sequences within the sample encode an identical CDR3. The rearrangement joins TRBV6-5 to TRBJ2-1; the match to TRBD2 covers 8 bases. Germline V lookup: CDR1 MNHEY, CDR2 SVGAGI. J lost 9 bases, V lost 2 bases, and 6 bases had no gene match. This CDR3 has 14 residues. The CDR3 DNA is TGTGCCAGCAGTTACAAGGCGGGGGGAAGTGAGCAGTTCTTC. This translates into CASSYKAGGSEQFF.

The chain uses TRBV19 and TRBJ2-3; TRBD1 is a possible D gene (6 bases). In germline, CDR1 is LNHDA, CDR2 SQIVND (reference sequence). This CDR3 spans 16 amino acids. The V gene lost 5 bases and the J gene lost 3 bases, with 18 bases spanning the gap. CDR3 sequence: CASSYRDTYQTDTQYF. The CDR3 bases are TGTGCCAGTAGTTACCGGGACACTTACCAGACAGATACGCAGTATTTT.

CDR3 amino acids: CAISDGGGADTQYF. In DNA, the CDR3 is TGTGCCATCAGTGATGGCGGGGGGGCTGATACGCAGTATTTT. The chain recombines TRBV10-3 with TRBJ2-3, with 9 nucleotides matching TRBD2. Germline V CDR1 and CDR2: ENHRY, SYGVKD. V gave up 3 bases and J gave up 6 bases; unmatched junction bases: 4. The CDR3 sequence is 14 residues long.

This sequence joins TRBV2 and TRBJ2-7; TRBD1 aligns across 7 bases. V was pared by 2 bases and J by 4 bases, with 8 bases of the junction left unmatched. Germline V gives CDR1 SNHLY, CDR2 FYNNEI. The CDR3 is 15 residues long. The CDR3 DNA is TGTGCCAGCAGTGAAACAGGGGCGCTCGGTTACGAGCAGTACTTC. This encodes CASSETGALGYEQYF.

CDR3 amino acids: CASSPQRGTVSYEQYF. The DNA of the CDR3 is TGCGCCAGCAGCCCGCAACGGGGGACAGTCTCCTACGAGCAGTACTTC. The chain has TRBV4-1 and TRBJ2-5; D possibly corresponds to TRBD1 (7 bases). The end of the DNA fits TRBJ2-7 better, so the J call may be wrong. The length of the CDR3 is 16 residues. Germline CDR1 is MGHRA and CDR2 is YSYEKL.

The chain recombines TRBV6-5 with TRBJ1-3, with TRBD1 matching 9 bases. The CDR3 runs to 15 residues. J gave up 2 bases and V 5 bases, and 4 bases lay outside the gene matches. Per the germline V gene, CDR1 is MNHEY and CDR2 is SVGAGI. CDR3 protein: CASSQTGGTGNTIYF. In DNA form, the CDR3 reads TGTGCCAGCAGTCAAACAGGGGGCACTGGAAACACCATATATTTT.

This chain links TRBV28 with TRBJ2-7; a possible D gene is TRBD2 (5 bases). Trimming took off 6 bases at V and 1 base at J, with 10 bases between the two ends. Germline V gene data show CDR1 as MDHEN and CDR2 as SYDVKM. CDR3 size: 13 residues. The CDR3 loop is CASRSGGSYEQYF. CDR3 coding DNA: TGTGCCAGCAGATCGGGCGGGTCCTACGAGCAGTACTTC.

This chain uses TRBV13 with TRBJ2-3; 11 bases are shared with TRBD2. This CDR3 comprises 18 residues. V trimming: 5 bases; J trimming: 4 bases; junction bases outside the gene matches: 14. Germline values: CDR1 PRHDT, CDR2 FYEKMQ (reference sequence). The CDR3 nucleotides read TGTGCCAGCAGCCTAGAAAATTTGACTAGCGGGGACCCAGATACGCAGTATTTT. Its protein is CASSLENLTSGDPDTQYF.

The genes are TRBV5-4 and TRBJ1-6, with D tentatively TRBD1 (5 bases). Per the germline V gene, CDR1 is SGHNT and CDR2 is YYREEE (reference sequence). The V end was cut by 1 base, the J end by 10 bases, with 12 bases between. The length of the CDR3 is 14 residues. The CDR3 sequence: CASSLQGLNSPLHF. CDR3 DNA sequence: TGTGCCAGCAGCTTGCAGGGTTTGAACTCACCCCTCCACTTT.

This chain joins TRBV21-1 and TRBJ1-2; the tabulated D call, TRBD1, remains unverified against the DNA. TRBV21-1 constitutes a pseudogene. The CDR3 runs to 15 residues. The DNA of the CDR3 is TGTGCCAGCAGCACCCCACAGGGGCTCTGTTATGGCTACACCTTC. Translation gives CASSTPQGLCYGYTF.

This clone was counted once. The chain couples TRBV11-1 to TRBJ2-7, with 9 bases aligning to TRBD1. J lost 7 bases, V lost 7 bases, and 8 bases had no gene match. CDR3 length: 13 amino acids. Per the germline V gene, CDR1 is SGHAT and CDR2 is FQDESV (reference sequence). CDR3 protein: CASTWTGAGEQYF. CDR3 nucleotides: TGTGCCAGCACCTGGACAGGGGCGGGTGAGCAGTACTTC.

The rearrangement uses TRBV7-8 and TRBJ1-4; TRBD1 agrees at 9 bases. Germline lookup yields CDR1 SGHVS and CDR2 FQNEAQ. The CDR3 covers 16 residues. V dropped 6 bases and J dropped 5; count of bases not matched to a gene: 10. The CDR3 sequence is CASSRGQGWENEKLFF. The DNA of the CDR3 is TGTGCCAGCAGTCGGGGACAGGGTTGGGAGAATGAAAAACTGTTTTTT. Looking up the rest from reference TRBV7-8 and TRBJ1-4 gives the full variable domain: GAGVSQSPRYKVAKRGQDVALRCDPISGHVSLFWYQQALGQGPEFLTYFQNEAQLDKSGLPSDRFFAERPEGSVSTLKIQRTQQEDSAVYLCASSRGQGWENEKLFFGSGTQLSVL.

The J gene is TRBJ1-5, the V gene TRBV28; 10 bases are shared with TRBD1. Trimming cost V 5 bases and J 0 bases; bases outside gene matches: 4. Germline loops: CDR1 MDHEN, CDR2 SYDVKM. This CDR3 is 16 amino acids long. The CDR3, as DNA: TGTGCCAGCAGTGGGACAGGGGCGTTTAGCAATCAGCCCCAGCATTTT. It translates to CASSGTGAFSNQPQHF.

The chain employs TRBV5-1 and TRBJ2-1; TRBD2 matches 7 bases. The CDR3 contains 15 residues. Per germline, CDR1 SGHRS and CDR2 YFSETQ. V gave up 6 bases and J gave up 8 bases; unmatched junction bases: 14. As DNA, the CDR3 is TGCGCCAGCAAGATGGTCCGGGCGGGGGTCGATGAGCAGTTCTTC. Translation gives CASKMVRAGVDEQFF.

The CDR3 sequence: CASSPGTRVTDTQYF. Here the CDR3 DNA reads TGTGCCAGCAGCCCCGGGACTAGGGTCACAGATACGCAGTATTTT. The chain couples TRBV7-2 to TRBJ2-3; 8 positions match TRBD2. The CDR3 loop spans 15 amino acids. V shed 5 bases and J 2 bases; nucleotides not matched to a gene: 6. In germline, CDR1 is SGHTA, CDR2 FQGNSA. The complete variable domain, with remaining parts taken from reference TRBV7-2 and TRBJ2-3, reads GAGVSQSPSNKVTEKGKDVELRCDPISGHTALYWYRQSLGQGLEFLIYFQGNSAPDKSGLPSDRFSAERTGGSVSTLTIQRTQQEDSAVYLCASSPGTRVTDTQYFGPGTRLTVL.